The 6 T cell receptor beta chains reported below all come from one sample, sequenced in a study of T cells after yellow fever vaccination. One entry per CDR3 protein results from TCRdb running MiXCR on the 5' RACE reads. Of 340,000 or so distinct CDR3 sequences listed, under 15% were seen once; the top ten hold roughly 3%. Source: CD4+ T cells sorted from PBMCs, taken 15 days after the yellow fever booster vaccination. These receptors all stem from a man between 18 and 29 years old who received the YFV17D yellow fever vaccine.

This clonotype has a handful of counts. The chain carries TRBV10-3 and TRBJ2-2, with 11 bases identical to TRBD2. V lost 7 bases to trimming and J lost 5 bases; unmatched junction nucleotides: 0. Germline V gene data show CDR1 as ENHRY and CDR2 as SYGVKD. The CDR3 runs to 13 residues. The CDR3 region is CAITSGGTGELFF. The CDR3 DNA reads TGTGCCATCACTAGCGGGGGGACCGGGGAGCTGTTTTTT.

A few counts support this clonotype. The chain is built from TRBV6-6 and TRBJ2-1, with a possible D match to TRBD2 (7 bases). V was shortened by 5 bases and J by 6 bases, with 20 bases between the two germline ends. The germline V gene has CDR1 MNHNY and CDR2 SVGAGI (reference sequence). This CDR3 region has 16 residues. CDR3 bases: TGTGCCAGCAGTGTCCCGAGGGGGGGTTGGAGCAATGAGCAGTTCTTC. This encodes CASSVPRGGWSNEQFF.

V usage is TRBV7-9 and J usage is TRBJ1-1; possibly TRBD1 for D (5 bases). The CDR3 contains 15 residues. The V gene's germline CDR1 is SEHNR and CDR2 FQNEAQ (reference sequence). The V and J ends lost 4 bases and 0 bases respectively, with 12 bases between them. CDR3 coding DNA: TGTGCCAGCAGCTCTCGTGGGGCGATGAACACTGAAGCTTTCTTT. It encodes CASSSRGAMNTEAFF.

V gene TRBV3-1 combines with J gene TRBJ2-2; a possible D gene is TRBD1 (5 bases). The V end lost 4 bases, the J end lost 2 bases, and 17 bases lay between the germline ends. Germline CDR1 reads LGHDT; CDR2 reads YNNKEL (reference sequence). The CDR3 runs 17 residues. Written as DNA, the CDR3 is TGTGCCAGCAGCCCCTTAGGCACAGGAACAAACACCGGGGAGCTGTTTTTT. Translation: CASSPLGTGTNTGELFF.

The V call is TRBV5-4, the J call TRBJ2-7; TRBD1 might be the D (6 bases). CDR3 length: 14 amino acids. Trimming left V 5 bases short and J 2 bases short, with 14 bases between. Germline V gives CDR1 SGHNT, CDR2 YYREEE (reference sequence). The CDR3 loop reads CASRWDIQAYEQYF. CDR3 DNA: TGTGCCAGCAGGTGGGACATTCAGGCCTACGAGCAGTACTTC.

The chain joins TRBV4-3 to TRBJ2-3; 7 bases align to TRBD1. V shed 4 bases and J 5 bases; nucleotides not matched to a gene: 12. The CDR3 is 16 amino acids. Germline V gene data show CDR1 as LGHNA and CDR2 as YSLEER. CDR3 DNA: TGCGCCAGCAGCCGTCTTGGGACAGCTCTCGGAGATACGCAGTATTTT. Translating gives CASSRLGTALGDTQYF.